These T cell receptor beta chains were read from a single sample in a study of shared clonotypes between healthy human individuals. TCRdb's copy holds only in-frame clones and misses some; the assay was immunoSEQ multiplex PCR. Here the sample spans roughly 330,000 clones, 74% being singletons. The sequenced sample consisted of memory CD4+ T cells sorted from blood. All receptors derive from a young man in good health. Both conserved end residues are part of each CDR3. Clone sizes are given selectively: once, few, many, or a class where the clone is expanded.

V: TRBV27; J: TRBJ1-1; size: few; CDR3: CASSRLGTVGTEAFF
V: TRBV28; J: TRBJ2-7; size: .; CDR3: CASTQPQVYEQYF
V: TRBV18; J: TRBJ2-2; size: .; CDR3: CASSGTRGQAFTGELFF
V: TRBV6-5; J: TRBJ2-7; size: .; CDR3: CATTGTVTYEQYF
V: TRBV6-1; J: TRBJ2-2; size: .; CDR3: CASRRQGGSTGELFF
V: TRBV9; J: TRBJ2-7; size: few; CDR3: CASSVGQGNYEQYF
V: TRBV30; J: TRBJ1-5; size: .; CDR3: CAWTSPGPSNQPQHF
V: TRBV5-5; J: TRBJ2-3; size: few; CDR3: CASSSWATDTQYF
V: TRBV2; J: TRBJ1-5; size: few; CDR3: CASSESPGRSNQPQHF
V: TRBV5-1; J: TRBJ2-2; size: .; CDR3: CASCGLAGVNGELFF
V: TRBV7-3; J: TRBJ2-3; size: .; CDR3: CASSPRQGRGFTDTQYF
V: TRBV5-5; J: TRBJ2-7; size: .; CDR3: CASSLSPIDSYEQYF
V: TRBV30; J: TRBJ2-7; size: .; CDR3: CAWSTRASGGRGQYF
V: TRBV6-1; J: TRBJ1-1; size: .; CDR3: CASSERKGLNTEAFF
V: TRBV27; J: TRBJ2-5; size: .; CDR3: CASSLGAIAGLRETQYF
V: TRBV6-1; J: TRBJ1-3; size: .; CDR3: CASRPARNTIYF
V: TRBV5-4; J: TRBJ2-3; size: .; CDR3: CASSSRAVGTDTQYF
V: TRBV27; J: TRBJ2-3; size: .; CDR3: CASNSREGSDTQYF
V: TRBV5-1; J: TRBJ2-1; size: .; CDR3: CASSYGLAGNEQFF
V: TRBV6-6; J: TRBJ2-4; size: .; CDR3: CASSVRVGAKNIQYF
V: TRBV30; J: TRBJ1-2; size: .; CDR3: CAWNSVRTSSSRGYTF
V: TRBV28; J: TRBJ1-1; size: few; CDR3: CASRLRSEAFF
V: TRBV6-6; J: TRBJ2-7; size: few; CDR3: CASTSGLYEQYF
V: TRBV5-1; J: TRBJ2-7; size: .; CDR3: CASSSRDTRSEQYF
V: TRBV18; J: TRBJ1-1; size: .; CDR3: CASSPTAADRAFF
V: TRBV2; J: TRBJ1-1; size: .; CDR3: CASTGGAGTEAFF
V: TRBV2; J: TRBJ2-4; size: .; CDR3: CASRNRGVLNIQYF
V: TRBV7-3; J: TRBJ2-1; size: many; CDR3: CASSFQSPNSGNEQFF
V: TRBV6-5; J: TRBJ2-7; size: few; CDR3: CASTQGARGEQYF
V: TRBV6-5; J: TRBJ1-1; size: .; CDR3: CASSADRGGVAFF
V: TRBV11-2; J: TRBJ2-1; size: .; CDR3: CASSLGGSSSYNEQFF
V: TRBV5-1; J: TRBJ2-2; size: .; CDR3: CASSLTQNTGELFF
V: TRBV7-2; J: TRBJ1-2; size: .; CDR3: CASSLGGGYGYTF
V: TRBV18; J: TRBJ2-7; size: .; CDR3: CASSPEGREQYF
V: TRBV10-3; J: TRBJ1-2; size: .; CDR3: CAISEKHGNGYTF
V: TRBV5-4; J: TRBJ2-7; size: .; CDR3: CASSAQTSGSHEQYF
V: TRBV2; J: TRBJ1-1; size: .; CDR3: CASRRGTEAFF
V: TRBV6-1; J: TRBJ2-3; size: .; CDR3: CASSLGGTDTQYF
V: TRBV2; J: TRBJ1-4; size: many; CDR3: CASGYSEKLFF
V: TRBV6-1; J: TRBJ1-5; size: .; CDR3: CASREPLSNQPQHF
V: TRBV5-1; J: TRBJ2-5; size: few; CDR3: CASSLLAGGQETQYF
V: TRBV18; J: TRBJ2-5; size: .; CDR3: CASSPPLGLQETQYF
V: TRBV18; J: TRBJ2-1; size: .; CDR3: CASSPDQEYYNEQFF
V: TRBV18; J: TRBJ2-7; size: .; CDR3: CASSPPGSPYEQYF
V: TRBV20-1; J: TRBJ2-7; size: .; CDR3: CSARDYAEQYF
V: TRBV10-1; J: TRBJ1-2; size: .; CDR3: CASSESPGVGYTF
V: TRBV15; J: TRBJ1-1; size: .; CDR3: CATSRGALRDRAVLNTEAFF
V: TRBV15; J: TRBJ2-4; size: .; CDR3: CATSRGTSGWIQYF